Presented here are 8 T cell receptor beta chains from one specimen sequenced in a study of yellow fever vaccine responses in identical twins. TCRdb fed the RT-PCR reads into MiXCR, producing one record per CDR3 protein. The sample has around 20,000 distinct CDR3 sequences, roughly 70% seen once. Sequenced here: T cells from blood (PBMCs), unsorted or a sorted subset (not recorded which), sampled before or after yellow fever vaccination (not recorded which). These TCRs come from a woman aged 18-29 years who received the yellow fever vaccine.

The chain carries TRBV19 and TRBJ2-5, with D possibly TRBD2 on 6 matching bases. Germline CDR1 is LNHDA and CDR2 is SQIVND (reference sequence). Trimming took 7 bases from V and 0 from J, leaving 18 bases between them. The CDR3 extends over 16 amino acids. CDR3 sequence reads: CASICRTGAHQETQYF. The DNA for the CDR3 is TGTGCCAGTATATGCCGTACGGGAGCCCACCAAGAGACCCAGTACTTC.

This clonotype was found a few times. One junction end disagrees with the germline gene, perhaps due to a read error. V gene TRBV7-9 combines with J gene TRBJ2-1; a possible D gene is TRBD1 (6 bases). Germline V gives CDR1 SEHNR, CDR2 FQNEAQ (reference sequence). CDR3 length: 12 residues. CDR3 loop: CASSLADSEEFF. In nucleotides, the CDR3 is TGTGCCAGCAGCTTAGCGGACAGTGAGGAGTTCTTC.

The chain uses TRBV2 and TRBJ2-5, with a tentative D call TRBD2 (5 bases). CDR1 is SNHLY and CDR2 is FYNNEI in the germline V gene. The CDR3 sequence is 16 residues long. V was clipped by 4 bases and J by 0 bases, with 15 bases between them. The CDR3 sequence is CASSVEGAAYQETQYF. Written as DNA, the CDR3 is TGTGCCAGCAGTGTAGAAGGAGCGGCGTACCAAGAGACCCAGTACTTC.

The rearrangement uses TRBV20-1 and TRBJ2-3; D is uncertain. V shed 3 bases and J shed 1 base, with 8 bases lying between them. The CDR3 contains 13 residues. Per the germline V gene, CDR1 is DFQATT and CDR2 is SNEGSKA (reference sequence). The CDR3 DNA reads TGCAGTGCTAGTCTGGCCGGCACAGATACGCAGTATTTT. It encodes CSASLAGTDTQYF.

This clonotype was counted a few times. The V call is TRBV11-2, the J call TRBJ1-3; D ambiguous. CDR3 length: 14 residues. V was shortened by 1 base and J by 0 bases, with 4 bases between the two germline ends. Germline loops: CDR1 SGHAT, CDR2 FQNNGV. CDR3 residues: CASSLGTSGNTIYF. CDR3 nucleotide sequence: TGTGCCAGCAGCTTAGGGACCTCTGGAAACACCATATATTTT.

This clonotype was detected a few times. This chain uses TRBV11-2 with TRBJ2-7; perhaps TRBD1 as D (6 bases). Germline assignment: CDR1 SGHAT and CDR2 FQNNGV. Trimming took 0 bases from V and 0 from J, leaving 12 bases between them. The CDR3 has 16 amino acids. As DNA, the CDR3 is TGTGCCAGCAGCTTAGACCCCAGGGGCGGCTCCTACGAGCAGTACTTC. It translates to CASSLDPRGGSYEQYF.

For this clonotype: One end of the junction fails to match germline, which may point to a read error. This chain uses TRBV4-1 with TRBJ2-1, with 9 nucleotides matching TRBD1. CDR1 is MGHRA and CDR2 is YSYEKL in the germline V gene. The CDR3 is 16 amino acids. The CDR3 spells CASSQELTGGYDEQFF. The CDR3 region has the DNA TGCGCCAGCAGCCAAGAGCTCACAGGGGGCTACGATGAGCAGTTCTTC.

J is TRBJ2-1 and V is TRBV14; TRBD2 matches 9 bases. The length of the CDR3 is 17 residues. Germline values: CDR1 SGHDN, CDR2 FVKESK. J gave up 5 bases and V 0 bases, and 8 bases lay outside the gene matches. The CDR3 spells CASSQDYLAGINNEQFF. The CDR3 nucleotides are TGTGCCAGCAGCCAAGATTATCTAGCGGGAATCAACAATGAGCAGTTCTTC.